The clone carrying this TCR beta chain was observed a few times. This record belongs to a study of patients and donors after allogeneic stem cell transplantation. TCRdb reanalysed the RT-PCR reads using MiXCR and keeps one entry per CDR3 protein. The repertoire has about 160,000 distinct CDR3 sequences, nearly 25% of them found once; the top ten carry 20% to 30%. V dropped 0 bases and J dropped 3 bases, with 12 bases sitting between them. Germline V CDR1 and CDR2: KGHSH, LQKENI. The CDR3 loop spans 15 amino acids. The V call is TRBV18, the J call TRBJ2-7, with D perhaps matching TRBD1 (6 bases). The TCR originated in a human donor who was either an allogeneic HSCT recipient or a stem cell or donor lymphocyte infusion donor (not recorded which). It is not recorded whose cells these are; they may come from a transplant donor. Sequences were obtained from blood, either unsorted or a sorted T cell fraction (not recorded which). The CDR3 loop reads CASSPPQGIYYEQYF. In DNA, the CDR3 is TGTGCCAGCTCACCACCGCAGGGGATTTACTACGAGCAGTACTTC.